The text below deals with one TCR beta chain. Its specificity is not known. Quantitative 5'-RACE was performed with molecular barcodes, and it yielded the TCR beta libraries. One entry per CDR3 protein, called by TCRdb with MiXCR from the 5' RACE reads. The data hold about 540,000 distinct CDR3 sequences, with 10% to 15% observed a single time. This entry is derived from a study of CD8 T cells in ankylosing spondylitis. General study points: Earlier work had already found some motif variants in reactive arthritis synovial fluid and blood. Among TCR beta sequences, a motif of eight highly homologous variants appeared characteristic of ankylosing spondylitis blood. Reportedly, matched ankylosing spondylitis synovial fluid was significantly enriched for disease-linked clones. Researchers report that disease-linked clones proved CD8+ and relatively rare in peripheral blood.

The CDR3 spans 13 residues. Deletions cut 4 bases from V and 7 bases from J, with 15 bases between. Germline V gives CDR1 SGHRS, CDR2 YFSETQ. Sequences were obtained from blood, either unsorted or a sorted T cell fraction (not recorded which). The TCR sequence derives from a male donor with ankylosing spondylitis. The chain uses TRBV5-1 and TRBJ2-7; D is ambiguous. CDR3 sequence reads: CASSSDGSGEQYV. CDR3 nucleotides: TGCGCCAGCAGCAGTGACGGCTCAGGTGAGCAGTACGTC.